The present entry profiles one TCR beta chain with its context. No antigen is known for it. The entry originates in a study of molecular identifiers for immune sequencing clone quantification. The study, taken as a whole, reports: Spiked-in Jurkat TCR RNA corresponding to one cell was reported as detectable against 750,000 to 1,000,000 naive cells.

With 1 base removed from V and 1 base from J, the gap between germline ends came to 17 bases. The CDR3 contains 16 residues. Germline CDR1 and CDR2: DFQATT and SNEGSKA (reference sequence). In TCRdb, the PCR reads were re-called with MiXCR into one record per CDR3 protein. The data contain around 320,000 distinct CDR3 sequences, 24% of them singletons. The source is a human donor in good health. Some libraries in this study had Jurkat cell RNA spiked in. The sample comprised naive CD8+ T cells from blood, with Jurkat cell RNA spiked in. Regarding subset: FACS-sorted CD8+CD4-CCR7+CD45RA+ naive T cells. V is TRBV20-1 and J is TRBJ2-7; D might be TRBD1 (5 bases). CDR3 DNA sequence: TGCAGTGCTAGAGGTGGTCCCGGCGCAGGGTCCTACGAGCAGTACTTC. It translates to CSARGGPGAGSYEQYF.